What follows is one T cell receptor beta chain and its context. Using immunoSEQ multiplex PCR, the repertoire was profiled, and TCRdb retains in-frame clones only, with some absent. The sample lists over 250,000 clones; approximately 84% were seen once. CDR3 length: 16 amino acids. V lost 5 bases and J lost 8; bases outside the gene matches: 12. CDR1 and CDR2 from the germline V gene are SGHVS and FQNEAQ. This entry is derived from a study of blood T cell repertoires in COVID-19. On the study more broadly: PBMCs, B-cell-depleted T cells, or T cells were the source of the cDNA or gDNA that made up the material.

This clonotype was obtained from a human donor with COVID-19, enrolled during active disease. The donor label of this sample is uncertain. This chain uses TRBV7-8 with TRBJ1-2; 12 nucleotides align to TRBD1. The sample taken for sequencing was peripheral blood. The CDR3: CASSPRRDRGRGGYTF. The CDR3 nucleotides read TGTGCCAGCAGCCCGCGCCGGGACAGGGGGCGCGGAGGCTACACCTTC.